The rows below give T cell receptor beta chains drawn from one sample of a study of T cells in Graves' hyperthyroidism and ophthalmopathy. In TCRdb, the multiplex PCR reads were re-called with MiXCR into one record per CDR3 protein. Of fewer than 500,000 distinct CDR3 sequences detected, approximately 14% appear once; the ten largest clones hold around 19%. Sequencing input: blood. The receptors were sampled from a woman between 25 and 40 years old with Graves' ophthalmopathy. The CDR3 runs from the conserved cysteine through the conserved F or W. Fields, in order: D gene, clone size, J gene, V gene, CDR3 DNA, CDR3 protein. D genes are given only for firm matches. Clone size, where shown, is once, few, many, or a class for clones that have expanded.

TRBD1 | many | TRBJ1-1 | TRBV7-2 | TGTGCCAGCAGCCCCCGTCAACAGGGGGCGAGGGCTGAAGCTTTCTTT | CASSPRQQGARAEAFF
TRBD1 | many | TRBJ2-5 | TRBV7-9 | TGTGCCAGCAGCGGAGAAGACAGGGTCCAAGAGACCCAGTACTTC | CASSGEDRVQETQYF
TRBD2 | many | TRBJ2-1 | TRBV20-1 | TGCAGTGCTCAAGGGACTAGCGGGGTATTGGAGCAGTTCTTC | CSAQGTSGVLEQFF
- | many | TRBJ1-5 | TRBV20-1 | TGCAGTGCTAGAGATCGACCGGGCGCAGGACAGCCCCAGCATTTT | CSARDRPGAGQPQHF
TRBD1 | many | TRBJ2-3 | TRBV30 | TGTGCCTGGAGTGTTCGGACAGGGGGCATAGATACGCAGTATTTT | CAWSVRTGGIDTQYF
TRBD1 | many | TRBJ1-6 | TRBV2 | TGTGCCAGCACGGGACAGAGCAATTCACCCCTCCACTTT | CASTGQSNSPLHF
TRBD1 | - | TRBJ1-2 | TRBV9 | TGTGCCAGCAGCGTAGGGGCCTCGACAGGGGAATCCAACTATGGCTACACCTTC | CASSVGASTGESNYGYTF
- | - | TRBJ1-2 | TRBV15 | TGTGCCACCACCGATAACCTATTGCTGAGCTACACCTTC | CATTDNLLLSYTF
- | few | TRBJ2-3 | TRBV19 | TGTGCCAGTAGTACGACAGGACCTAGCACAGATACGCAGTATTTT | CASSTTGPSTDTQYF
- | - | TRBJ2-7 | TRBV4-2 | TGTGCCAGCAGCCAGGGCCCAGCCTCCTACGAGCAGTACTTC | CASSQGPASYEQYF
- | many | TRBJ2-1 | TRBV20-1 | TGCAGTGCTAGGGGCGGGGGCCACGATAACGGTGAGCAGTTCTTC | CSARGGGHDNGEQFF
- | many | TRBJ2-7 | TRBV6-1 | TGTGCCAGCAGTTATAAGGGGGGCTACGAGCAGTACTTC | CASSYKGGYEQYF
TRBD2 | many | TRBJ2-1 | TRBV7-9 | TGTGCCAGCAGCTTCCGGGGGGGCGGGCATGAGCAGTTCTTC | CASSFRGGGHEQFF
- | - | TRBJ2-5 | TRBV27 | TGTGCCAGCAGTTTCGGCCGGGGGCAGGGGGACCAAAATCAAGAGACCCAGTACTTC | CASSFGRGQGDQNQETQYF
TRBD1 | - | TRBJ2-7 | TRBV2 | TGTGCCAGCAGTGCAGGGACAGTTTCGGTCTACGAGCAGTACTTC | CASSAGTVSVYEQYF
TRBD1 | many | TRBJ2-1 | TRBV15 | TGTGCCACAGCAGGGGGCTCCTACAATGAGCAGTTCTTC | CATAGGSYNEQFF
- | many | TRBJ2-7 | TRBV28 | TGTGCCAGCAGGGACCACTCCTACGAGCAGTACTTC | CASRDHSYEQYF
- | - | TRBJ1-5 | TRBV19 | TGTGCCAGCAACGAGCAGGGACTCTCCAATCAGCCCCAGCATTTT | CASNEQGLSNQPQHF
- | - | TRBJ2-2 | TRBV4-1 | TGCGCCAGCAGCAAAGAGCATATGGACACCGGGGAGCTGTTTTTT | CASSKEHMDTGELFF
- | many | TRBJ2-1 | TRBV28 | TGTGCCAGCAACACTCACGGGGATTACTACAATGAGCAGTTCTTC | CASNTHGDYYNEQFF
- | many | TRBJ1-2 | TRBV12-3/TRBV12-4 | TGTGCCAGCGACGGTGAGGGTTATGGCTACACCTTC | CASDGEGYGYTF
TRBD1 | many | TRBJ2-2 | TRBV11-3 | TGTGCCAGCAGCTTGAGGGGACAGACCCTATCGGACACCGGGGAGCTGTTTTTT | CASSLRGQTLSDTGELFF
- | many | TRBJ2-5 | TRBV28 | TGTGCCAGCAGTTATGGGCAAGGGACCCAGTACTTC | CASSYGQGTQYF
- | many | TRBJ2-3 | TRBV6-1 | TGTGCCAGCAGTGATGACACAGCCACAGATACGCAGTATTTT | CASSDDTATDTQYF